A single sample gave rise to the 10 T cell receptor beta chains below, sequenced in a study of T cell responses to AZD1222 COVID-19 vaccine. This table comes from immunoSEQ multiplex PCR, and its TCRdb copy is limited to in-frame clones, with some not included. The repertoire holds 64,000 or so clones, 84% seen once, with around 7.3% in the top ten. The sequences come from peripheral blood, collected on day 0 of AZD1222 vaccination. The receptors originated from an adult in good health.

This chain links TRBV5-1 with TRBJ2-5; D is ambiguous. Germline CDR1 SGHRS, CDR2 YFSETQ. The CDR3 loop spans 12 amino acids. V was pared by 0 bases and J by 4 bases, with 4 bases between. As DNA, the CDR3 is TGCGCCAGCAGCTTGGCCCGAGAGACCCAGTACTTC. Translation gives CASSLARETQYF.

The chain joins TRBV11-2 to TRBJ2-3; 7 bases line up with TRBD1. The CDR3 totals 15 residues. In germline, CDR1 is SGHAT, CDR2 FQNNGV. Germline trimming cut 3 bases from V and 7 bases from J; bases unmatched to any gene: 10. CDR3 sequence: CASSFEGATSNTQYF. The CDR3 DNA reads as TGTGCCAGCAGCTTCGAGGGGGCCACCTCCAATACGCAGTATTTT. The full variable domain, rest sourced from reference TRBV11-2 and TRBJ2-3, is EAGVAQSPRYKIIEKRQSVAFWCNPISGHATLYWYQQILGQGPKLLIQFQNNGVVDDSQLPKDRFSAERLKGVDSTLKIQPAKLEDSAVYLCASSFEGATSNTQYFGPGTRLTVL.

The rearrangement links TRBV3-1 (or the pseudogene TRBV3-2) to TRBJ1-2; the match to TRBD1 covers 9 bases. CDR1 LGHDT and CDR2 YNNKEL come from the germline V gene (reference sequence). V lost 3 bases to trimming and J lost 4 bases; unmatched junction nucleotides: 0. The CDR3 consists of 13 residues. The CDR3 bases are TGTGCCAGCAGCCAGGGACAGGGCTATGGCTACACCTTC. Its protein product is CASSQGQGYGYTF.

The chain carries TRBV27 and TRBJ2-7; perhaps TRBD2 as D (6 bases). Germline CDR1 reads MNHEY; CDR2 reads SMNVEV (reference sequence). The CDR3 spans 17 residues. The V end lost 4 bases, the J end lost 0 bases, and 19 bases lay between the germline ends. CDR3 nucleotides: TGTGCCAGCAGTTCACACGGAGGGCTAGGGAGCTCCTACGAGCAGTACTTC. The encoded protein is CASSSHGGLGSSYEQYF.

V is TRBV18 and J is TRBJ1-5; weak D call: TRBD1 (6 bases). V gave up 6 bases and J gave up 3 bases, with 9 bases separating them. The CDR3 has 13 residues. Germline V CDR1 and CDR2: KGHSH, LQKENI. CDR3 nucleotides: TGTGCCAGCTCCCGGGACAACAATCAGCCCCAGCATTTT. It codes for CASSRDNNQPQHF.

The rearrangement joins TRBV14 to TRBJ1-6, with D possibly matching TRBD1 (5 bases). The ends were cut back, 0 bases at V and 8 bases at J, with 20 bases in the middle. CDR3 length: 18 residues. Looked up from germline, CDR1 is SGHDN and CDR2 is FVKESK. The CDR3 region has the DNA TGTGCCAGCAGCCAAGAAGGGGTTCGGGGGAGCTGGCATTCACCCCTCCACTTT. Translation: CASSQEGVRGSWHSPLHF.

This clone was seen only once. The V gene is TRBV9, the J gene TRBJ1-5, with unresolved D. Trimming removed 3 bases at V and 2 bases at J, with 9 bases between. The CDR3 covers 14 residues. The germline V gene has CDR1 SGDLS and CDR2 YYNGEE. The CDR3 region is CASSAAPGNQPQHF. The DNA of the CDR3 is TGTGCCAGCAGCGCGGCTCCTGGCAATCAGCCCCAGCATTTT.

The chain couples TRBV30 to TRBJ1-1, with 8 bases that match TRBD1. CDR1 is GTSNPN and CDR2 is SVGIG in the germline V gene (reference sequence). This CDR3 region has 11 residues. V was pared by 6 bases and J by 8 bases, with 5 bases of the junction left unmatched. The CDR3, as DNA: TGTGCCTGTGACGGACAGGGCGAAGCTTTCTTT. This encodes CACDGQGEAFF.

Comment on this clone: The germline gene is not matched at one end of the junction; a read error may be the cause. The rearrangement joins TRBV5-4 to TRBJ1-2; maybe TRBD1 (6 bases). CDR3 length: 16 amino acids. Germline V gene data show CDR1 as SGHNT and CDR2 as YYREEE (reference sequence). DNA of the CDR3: TGTGCCAGCAGTTTGGGACTCGGGGGCTCTAACTATGGCTACACCTTC. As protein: CASSLGLGGSNYGYTF.

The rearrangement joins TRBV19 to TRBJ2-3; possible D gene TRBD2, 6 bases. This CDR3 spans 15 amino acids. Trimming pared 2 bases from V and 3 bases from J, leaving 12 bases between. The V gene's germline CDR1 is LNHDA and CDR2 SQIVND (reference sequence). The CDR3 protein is CASSIFSGVTDTQYF. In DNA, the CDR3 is TGTGCCAGTAGTATATTTTCGGGGGTGACAGATACGCAGTATTTT.